The 21 T cell receptor beta chains given below trace back to one sample, sequenced in a study of blood T cell repertoires in COVID-19. TCRdb keeps only in-frame clones here, not all; method: immunoSEQ multiplex PCR. The repertoire has about 370,000 clones, roughly 89% of them found once; the top ten carry 1.5% to 2%. The sample taken for sequencing was PBMCs or T cells enriched from blood (not recorded which). Receptors were obtained from a woman aged 25 to 45 who had recovered from COVID-19.

This clone showed up just a few times. CDR3 sequence reads: CASSAHPQGGTGELFF. The CDR3 DNA sequence: TGTGCCAGCAGCGCTCACCCACAGGGCGGCACCGGGGAGCTGTTTTTT. The chain combines TRBV9 with TRBJ2-2; a weak D match, TRBD1 (6 bases). CDR1 is SGDLS, CDR2 YYNGEE, per germline. The V end lost 3 bases, the J end lost 4 bases, and 16 bases lay between the germline ends. The CDR3 has 16 residues.

This chain links TRBV6-2 or TRBV6-3 with TRBJ1-1, with 8 nucleotides matching TRBD1. Trimming removed 4 bases from V and 0 bases from J; junction bases left unmatched: 4. Germline V gene lookup returns CDR1 MNHEY and CDR2 SVGEGT. This CDR3 has 15 amino acids. The CDR3 protein is CASSFDRGMNTEAFF. For the CDR3, the DNA is TGTGCCAGCAGTTTTGACAGGGGTATGAACACTGAAGCTTTCTTT.

This sequence joins TRBV28 and TRBJ2-3, with a weak D call TRBD2 (6 bases). The V and J ends lost 4 bases and 11 bases respectively, with 19 bases between them. CDR1 is MDHEN, CDR2 SYDVKM, per germline. This CDR3 has 14 residues. CDR3 sequence (DNA): TGTGCCAGCAGTTCGCCTCAGACTAGTCAACTGCAGTATTTT. This gives the protein CASSSPQTSQLQYF. Combining the CDR3 with reference TRBV28 and TRBJ2-3 gives the whole variable domain DVKVTQSSRYLVKRTGEKVFLECVQDMDHENMFWYRQDPGLGLRLIYFSYDVKMKEKGDIPEGYSVSREKKERFSLILESASTNQTSMYLCASSSPQTSQLQYFGPGTRLTVL.

The rearrangement uses TRBV6-5 and TRBJ1-1, with D perhaps matching TRBD1 (6 bases). The V gene lost 2 bases and the J gene lost 0 bases, with 10 bases spanning the gap. The CDR3 has 15 amino acids. The V gene's germline CDR1 is MNHEY and CDR2 SVGAGI. This CDR3 reads CASSYGTTMNTEAFF. CDR3 DNA sequence: TGTGCCAGCAGTTACGGGACAACCATGAACACTGAAGCTTTCTTT.

V and J are TRBV28 and TRBJ1-5; D gene unclear. V dropped 2 bases and J dropped 3 bases, with 14 bases sitting between them. This CDR3 comprises 16 residues. From germline, CDR1 is MDHEN and CDR2 SYDVKM. The CDR3 DNA reads TGTGCCAGCAGTTTAGTGTCGCGAATCCACAATCAGCCCCAGCATTTT. The encoded protein is CASSLVSRIHNQPQHF.

This clone was picked up a small number of times. The rearrangement joins TRBV19 to TRBJ1-2; 9 bases align to TRBD1. Germline CDR1 is LNHDA and CDR2 is SQIVND (reference sequence). The CDR3 loop spans 15 amino acids. The junction had 10 bases not matched to a gene; V was cut back by 7 bases and J by 4 bases. CDR3 residues: CASTKQGALSYGYTF. In DNA form, the CDR3 reads TGTGCCAGTACCAAACAGGGGGCCTTAAGCTATGGCTACACCTTC.

The chain carries TRBV30 and TRBJ1-6, with D possibly being TRBD1 (6 bases). V lost 4 bases, J lost 5 bases, and 12 bases lay in between. The germline V gene has CDR1 GTSNPN and CDR2 SVGIG (reference sequence). The CDR3 consists of 14 residues. This CDR3 reads CAWTKDSDNSPLHF. The CDR3 DNA sequence: TGTGCCTGGACAAAGGACAGTGATAATTCACCCCTCCACTTT.

This clone has a single count. The CDR3 DNA follows: TGCGCCAGCAGGGCTGCAGGTATCCCAGAAGCTTTCTTT. Amino acids: CASRAAGIPEAFF. This chain joins TRBV5-1 and TRBJ1-1; no reliable D call. Trimming left V 5 bases short and J 8 bases short, with 16 bases between. The CDR3 extends over 13 amino acids. Germline CDR1 SGHRS, CDR2 YFSETQ.

The J gene is TRBJ2-7, the V gene TRBV6-5; 10 bases fit TRBD1. Germline assignment: CDR1 MNHEY and CDR2 SVGAGI. J lost 5 bases, V lost 0 bases, and 4 bases had no gene match. CDR3 length: 15 residues. The CDR3 is CASSYSGQGINEQYF. The CDR3 DNA follows: TGTGCCAGCAGTTACTCGGGACAGGGGATCAACGAGCAGTACTTC.

V is TRBV11-3 and J is TRBJ1-1; D unresolved. The CDR3 sequence is 13 residues long. CDR1 SGHNT and CDR2 YENEEA come from the germline V gene. The germline V and J ends were trimmed by 2 bases and 3 bases, with 7 bases remaining between them. The CDR3 nucleotides read TGTGCCAGCAGCTTATACGGTGACACTGAAGCTTTCTTT. Translated, it gives CASSLYGDTEAFF.

The chain has TRBV18 and TRBJ2-5; the D gene is possibly TRBD2 (7 bases). CDR3 size: 15 residues. Trimming pared 9 bases from V and 7 bases from J, leaving 24 bases between. The germline CDR1 and CDR2 sequences are KGHSH and LQKENI. In nucleotides, the CDR3 is TGTGCCAGTGGAGAGGTTCACGGGGGGCTCGGGACCCAGTACTTC. Translation gives CASGEVHGGLGTQYF.

The genes are TRBV7-9 and TRBJ1-2, with D maybe TRBD1 (6 bases). In germline, CDR1 is SEHNR, CDR2 FQNEAQ (reference sequence). Trimming pared 5 bases from V and 8 bases from J, leaving 18 bases between. The CDR3 is 14 residues long. CDR3 region: CASSLTTGKRGYTF. In DNA, the CDR3 is TGTGCCAGCAGCCTCACTACAGGGAAGCGCGGCTACACCTTC.

V is TRBV5-4 and J is TRBJ1-2, with D maybe TRBD1 (6 bases). Germline CDR1 reads SGHNT; CDR2 reads YYREEE (reference sequence). V lost 3 bases, J lost 2 bases, and 14 bases lay in between. The CDR3 sequence is 15 residues long. As DNA, the CDR3 is TGTGCCAGCAGCTCGGACCCCGGACAGAACTATGGCTACACCTTC. It specifies CASSSDPGQNYGYTF.

This sequence joins TRBV3-1 (or the pseudogene TRBV3-2) and TRBJ2-7; D not certain. This CDR3 has 13 amino acids. V lost 1 base and J lost 7, with 11 bases in between. Per germline, CDR1 LGHDT and CDR2 YNNKEL (reference sequence). The CDR3 nucleotides read TGTGCCAGCAGCCAAGCGATGGTAGAGGAGCAGTACTTC. It translates to CASSQAMVEEQYF.

This chain joins TRBV11-1 and TRBJ2-3; 9 bases map to TRBD2. Germline V lookup: CDR1 SGHAT, CDR2 FQDESV (reference sequence). V shed 5 bases and J 1 base; nucleotides not matched to a gene: 7. CDR3 size: 16 residues. The CDR3 region has the DNA TGTGCCAGCAGCCCCCGGCGACTAGCGGGCACAGATACGCAGTATTTT. This gives the protein CASSPRRLAGTDTQYF. Together with reference TRBV11-1 and TRBJ2-3, the CDR3 gives the full variable domain: EAEVAQSPRYKITEKSQAVAFWCDPISGHATLYWYRQILGQGPELLVQFQDESVVDDSQLPKDRFSAERLKGVDSTLKIQPAELGDSAMYLCASSPRRLAGTDTQYFGPGTRLTVL.

The V call is TRBV19, the J call TRBJ2-3, with TRBD2 as a possible D gene (7 bases). V gave up 7 bases and J gave up 0 bases, with 17 bases separating them. The CDR3 runs 16 residues. Germline V lookup: CDR1 LNHDA, CDR2 SQIVND (reference sequence). CDR3 residues: CASTPGGRASTDTQYF. The CDR3 nucleotides are TGTGCCAGTACCCCGGGGGGCAGGGCTAGCACAGATACGCAGTATTTT.

The chain combines TRBV18 with TRBJ2-7; 10 nucleotides line up with TRBD2. Germline loops: CDR1 KGHSH, CDR2 LQKENI. Trimming took 4 bases from V and 6 from J; bases not matched to a gene: 12. The CDR3 contains 16 residues. The CDR3 DNA reads TGTGCCAGCTCACTCCGCCCTAGCGGGGGCCTGGGCGAGCAGTACTTC. Its translation: CASSLRPSGGLGEQYF.

A single count supports this clone. This chain connects TRBV19 to TRBJ1-5, with D perhaps matching TRBD1 (5 bases). V lost 3 bases and J 7 bases, leaving 10 bases between the germline ends. CDR1 is LNHDA, CDR2 SQIVND, per germline (reference sequence). The CDR3 totals 13 residues. CDR3 amino acids: CASSIQGRQPQHF. The DNA of the CDR3 is TGTGCCAGTAGTATCCAGGGTCGGCAGCCCCAGCATTTT.

Only a few counts were recorded for this clone. V and J are TRBV3-1 (or the pseudogene TRBV3-2) and TRBJ1-2; 9 bases line up with TRBD1. The CDR3 loop spans 12 amino acids. Germline CDR1 is LGHDT and CDR2 is YNNKEL (reference sequence). The V gene end was trimmed by 1 base and the J gene end by 13 bases; junction bases not matched to a gene: 4. CDR3 loop: CASSQGTGEGTF. CDR3 coding DNA: TGTGCCAGCAGCCAAGGGACAGGGGAGGGCACCTTC.

The V gene is TRBV7-3, the J gene TRBJ1-1, with D possibly being TRBD1 (6 bases). Trimming removed 5 bases from V and 3 bases from J, with 10 bases in between. The CDR3 extends over 13 amino acids. CDR1 is SGHTA and CDR2 is FQGTGA in the germline V gene. CDR3 protein: CASSIHRDTEAFF. The CDR3 DNA reads as TGTGCCAGCAGCATACACAGGGACACTGAAGCTTTCTTT.

A remark on this clone: Other nucleotide sequences from this sample produce the same CDR3. The chain is built from TRBV7-3 and TRBJ2-2, with 9 bases matching TRBD2. V lost 4 bases and J lost 1; bases outside the gene matches: 4. This CDR3 is built from 16 residues. Germline V gene data show CDR1 as SGHTA and CDR2 as FQGTGA. This chain's CDR3 is CASSSIAGVNTGELFF. CDR3 DNA: TGTGCCAGCAGCTCAATAGCGGGAGTGAACACCGGGGAGCTGTTTTTT.